This T cell receptor beta chain was recorded in a study of blood T cell repertoires in COVID-19. For the study at large: Samples of COVID-19 (acute and convalescent) were obtained from the United States, Italy and Spain.

Original processing notes: Amplification from reference gene primers served as the basis for estimated nucleated cell counts. This table comes from immunoSEQ multiplex PCR, and its TCRdb copy is limited to in-frame clones, with some not included. V and J calls and clone size are as listed in that table; D and trimming were resolved from the DNA. The data hold 120,000 to 150,000 clones, with more than 80% observed a single time. Material: peripheral blood. This sequence was found in a human donor in a cohort sampled during active COVID-19.

CDR3 sequence: CASRITGQFNEKLFF. The CDR3 DNA reads as TGTGCCAGTAGAATCACGGGACAGTTTAATGAAAAACTGTTTTTT. The V gene is TRBV19, the J gene TRBJ1-4; 7 nucleotides line up with TRBD1. J was trimmed by 4 bases and V by 6 bases; bases with no gene match: 8. The CDR3 covers 15 residues. Germline V gives CDR1 LNHDA, CDR2 SQIVND (reference sequence).